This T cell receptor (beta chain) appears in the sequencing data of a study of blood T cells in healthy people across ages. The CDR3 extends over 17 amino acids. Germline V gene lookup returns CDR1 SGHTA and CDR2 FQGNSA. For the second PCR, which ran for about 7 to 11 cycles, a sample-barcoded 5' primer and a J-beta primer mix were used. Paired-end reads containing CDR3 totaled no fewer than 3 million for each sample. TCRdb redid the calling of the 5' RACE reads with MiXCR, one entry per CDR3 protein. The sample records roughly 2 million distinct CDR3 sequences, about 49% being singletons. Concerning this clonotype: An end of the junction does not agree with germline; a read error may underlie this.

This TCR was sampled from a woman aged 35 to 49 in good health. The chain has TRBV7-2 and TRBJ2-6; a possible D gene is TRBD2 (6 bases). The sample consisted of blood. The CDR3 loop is CASSSRRGRSGANVQTF. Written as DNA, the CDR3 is TGTGCCAGCAGCTCCAGGCGGGGTCGGTCTGGGGCCAACGTCCAGACTTTC.